This passage covers 30 T cell receptor beta chains from one sample sequenced in a study of T-cell reconstitution after alpha-beta-depleted transplantation in children. Preparation of the TCRbeta library was carried out with unique molecular identifiers. TCRdb passed the PCR reads through MiXCR, listing each CDR3 protein once. The sample records 200,000 or so distinct CDR3 sequences, around 8.4% being singletons. This sample comprised PBMCs, mostly from graft donor cells, obtained 360 days after TCRalphabeta/CD19-depleted stem cell transplant. All receptors come from a male patient between 2 and 10 years old who had a stem cell transplant for acute myeloid leukemia, so the T cells may come from the graft donor.

There are many counts of this clonotype. The chain employs TRBV20-1 and TRBJ2-7; TRBD2 aligns across 10 bases. The CDR3 runs 15 residues. The V segment lost 2 bases and the J segment 5 bases; nucleotides outside the gene matches: 9. Germline loops: CDR1 DFQATT, CDR2 SNEGSKA (reference sequence). CDR3 residues: CSARSGTSGTNEQYF. In nucleotides, the CDR3 is TGCAGTGCTAGAAGCGGTACTAGCGGGACTAACGAGCAGTACTTC.

This clonotype was found many times. This rearrangement joins TRBV2 to TRBJ2-7; TRBD2 agrees at 12 bases. Unmatched junction bases numbered 2, after V lost 4 bases and J lost 1 base. CDR3 length: 15 amino acids. Germline V gives CDR1 SNHLY, CDR2 FYNNEI. The CDR3, as DNA: TGTGCCAGCAGTGCCACTAGCGGGAGGTCCTACGAGCAGTACTTC. This sequence encodes CASSATSGRSYEQYF.

This clonotype turned up a few times. This chain links TRBV20-1 with TRBJ1-2, with 7 positions matching TRBD1. The germline gives CDR1 DFQATT, CDR2 SNEGSKA (reference sequence). The CDR3 totals 14 residues. V lost 3 bases to trimming and J lost 8 bases; unmatched junction nucleotides: 12. The CDR3 protein is CSARMATGSVGYTF. DNA for the CDR3: TGCAGTGCTAGGATGGCGACAGGGAGTGTCGGCTACACCTTC.

This clonotype showed up just once. The rearrangement joins TRBV6-2 or TRBV6-3 to TRBJ1-2, with a possible D match to TRBD1 (5 bases). V gave up 4 bases and J gave up 8 bases, with 20 bases separating them. Germline V gene lookup returns CDR1 MNHEY and CDR2 SVGEGT. The CDR3 spans 15 residues. CDR3 DNA: TGTGCCAGCAGTTCGACAGCTACTAGCTTCGGGGGCTACACCTTC. This gives the protein CASSSTATSFGGYTF.

This clonotype was counted ten times or more. This chain links TRBV20-1 with TRBJ2-1; the D gene could be TRBD1 or TRBD2 (6 bases each). Germline-derived CDR1 and CDR2 are DFQATT and SNEGSKA (reference sequence). The CDR3 contains 11 residues. Between the trimmed V and J ends, which lost 5 bases and 10 bases, there was a span of 12 bases. This CDR3 is CSARPGAEQFF. In nucleotides, the CDR3 is TGCAGTGCTCGCCCGGGGGCGGAGCAGTTCTTC.

This clonotype was seen repeatedly, ten times or more. This chain connects TRBV6-5 to TRBJ2-7; D is tentatively TRBD1 or TRBD2 (5 bases each). The CDR3 is 14 amino acids. V was trimmed by 4 bases and J by 2 bases, leaving 12 bases between them. The germline V gene has CDR1 MNHEY and CDR2 SVGAGI. The CDR3 DNA follows: TGTGCCAGCAGTTTCCGGGACGGAGCCTACGAGCAGTACTTC. Translated, it gives CASSFRDGAYEQYF.

This clonotype was observed many times. V usage is TRBV10-3 and J usage is TRBJ2-3; no clear D gene. There are 11 residues in the CDR3. Germline CDR1 is ENHRY and CDR2 is SYGVKD. V shed 5 bases and J shed 5 bases, with 5 bases lying between them. Written as DNA, the CDR3 is TGTGCCATCAGTCTAAGAGATACGCAGTATTTT. Its translation is CAISLRDTQYF.

In this sample, this clonotype turned up many times. The rearrangement joins TRBV6-1 to TRBJ2-2; 12 bases line up with TRBD2. There are 14 residues in the CDR3. Unmatched junction bases numbered 2, after V lost 6 bases and J lost 6 bases. Germline V gene lookup returns CDR1 MNHNS and CDR2 SASEGT. Here the CDR3 reads CASSPSGGAGELFF. The CDR3 DNA reads TGTGCCAGCAGCCCTAGCGGGGGGGCCGGGGAGCTGTTTTTT.

This chain uses TRBV7-2 with TRBJ2-3; 9 nucleotides match TRBD2. This CDR3 is 16 amino acids long. The germline V gene encodes CDR1 SGHTA and CDR2 FQGNSA. With 2 bases clipped from V and 4 bases from J, the junction kept 7 bases outside the gene matches. The CDR3 bases are TGTGCCAGCAGCTTATTACCCGCGGGAGGGGCAGATACGCAGTATTTT. Protein sequence: CASSLLPAGGADTQYF.

This clonotype appeared a few times. The rearrangement uses TRBV4-2 and TRBJ2-1, with D tentatively TRBD1 (6 bases). There are 16 residues in the CDR3. Germline lookup yields CDR1 LGHNA and CDR2 YNFKEQ. The V end lost 0 bases, the J end lost 9 bases, and 18 bases lay between the germline ends. The CDR3 loop is CASSQDNPTGMTEQFF. CDR3 coding DNA: TGTGCCAGCAGCCAAGATAATCCCACAGGGATGACTGAGCAGTTCTTC.

This clonotype was detected only a few times. V is TRBV5-6 and J is TRBJ1-5; possibly TRBD1 for D (6 bases). CDR1 is SGHDT, CDR2 YYEEEE, per germline. This CDR3 is built from 13 residues. V lost 2 bases to trimming and J lost 11 bases, with 14 bases between them. The DNA for the CDR3 is TGTGCCAGCAGCTTACAGGGTACAAGGGCCCAGCATTTT. It is translated as CASSLQGTRAQHF.

This clonotype occurred many times. The J gene is TRBJ2-5, the V gene TRBV29-1, with D perhaps matching TRBD2 (6 bases). The germline V gene has CDR1 SQVTM and CDR2 ANQGSEA. CDR3 length equals 14 residues. Trimming removed 0 bases from V and 4 bases from J, with 12 bases in between. The CDR3 is CSVEETRSGETQYF. CDR3 DNA sequence: TGCAGCGTTGAAGAGACTAGGAGCGGAGAGACCCAGTACTTC.

This clonotype was observed a handful of times. The rearrangement uses TRBV7-9 and TRBJ2-1, with 8 bases lining up with TRBD2. This CDR3 has 14 residues. After removal of 6 bases from V and 7 bases from J, the junction contained 8 bases not matched to a gene. Germline CDR1 is SEHNR and CDR2 is FQNEAQ (reference sequence). The CDR3 reads CASSQTSGSNEQFF. The CDR3 region has the DNA TGTGCCAGCAGTCAAACCAGCGGGAGTAATGAGCAGTTCTTC.

This clonotype was seen ten or more times. The chain is built from TRBV7-9 and TRBJ2-3, with D possibly being TRBD2 (5 bases). This CDR3 has 15 amino acids. Germline CDR1 and CDR2: SEHNR and FQNEAQ (reference sequence). The ends were cut back, 1 base at V and 3 bases at J, with 11 bases in the middle. CDR3 coding DNA: TGTGCCAGCAGCTTAGTCACTAGTCCTACAGATACGCAGTATTTT. Protein: CASSLVTSPTDTQYF.

This sequence joins TRBV18 and TRBJ2-1; D may be TRBD1 or TRBD2 (6 bases each). The germline V gene has CDR1 KGHSH and CDR2 LQKENI. This CDR3 contains 17 residues. Trimming stripped 3 bases from V and 4 bases from J, with 19 bases between. CDR3 nucleotide sequence: TGTGCCAGCTCACCCTTGACCGGGGGCCCCGATTACAATGAGCAGTTCTTC. Translated, it gives CASSPLTGGPDYNEQFF.

The rearrangement links TRBV7-9 to TRBJ2-2, with D possibly matching TRBD1 (5 bases). Germline V CDR1 and CDR2: SEHNR, FQNEAQ (reference sequence). CDR3 length equals 15 residues. With 10 bases removed from V and 4 bases from J, the gap between germline ends came to 19 bases. As DNA, the CDR3 is TGTGCCATAACCCAAGACCAGGGAAGCACCGGGGAGCTGTTTTTT. Translating it yields CAITQDQGSTGELFF. The entire variable domain, with the rest obtained from reference TRBV7-9 and TRBJ2-2, is as follows: DTGVSQNPRHKITKRGQNVTFRCDPISEHNRLYWYRQTLGQGPEFLTYFQNEAQLEKSRLLSDRFSAERPKGSFSTLEIQRTEQGDSAMYLCAITQDQGSTGELFFGEGSRLTVL.

This clonotype has a handful of counts. V gene TRBV4-1 combines with J gene TRBJ2-7; 8 nucleotides line up with TRBD2. CDR1 and CDR2 from the germline V gene are MGHRA and YSYEKL. V trimming: 0 bases; J trimming: 3 bases; junction bases outside the gene matches: 10. This CDR3 spans 17 amino acids. CDR3 amino acids: CASSQEQAGGFLYEQYF. The CDR3 region has the DNA TGCGCCAGCAGCCAAGAACAGGCGGGAGGTTTTCTCTACGAGCAGTACTTC.

Only a few counts were recorded for this clonotype. V gene TRBV5-6 combines with J gene TRBJ2-7; D might be TRBD2 (5 bases). This CDR3 region has 14 residues. Looked up from germline, CDR1 is SGHDT and CDR2 is YYEEEE. Trimming stripped 1 base from V and 4 bases from J, with 12 bases between. CDR3 nucleotides: TGTGCCAGCAGCTTGACGGGAATACCTTACGAGCAGTACGTC. Translating gives CASSLTGIPYEQYV.

This clonotype occurred many times. V is TRBV12-3 or TRBV12-4 and J is TRBJ2-3; D is possibly TRBD1 or TRBD2 (5 bases each). This CDR3 is 17 amino acids long. Trimming removed 4 bases from V and 3 bases from J, with 20 bases in between. The CDR3 nucleotides read TGTGCCAGCAGTTGGGGCAAGGGAGATGTTGGGACAGATACGCAGTATTTT. It translates to CASSWGKGDVGTDTQYF.

This clonotype has just a few counts. The chain links TRBV20-1 to TRBJ2-5; 9 bases are a match to TRBD1. V shed 6 bases, J shed 7 bases, and the junction held 9 bases outside the gene matches. Germline lookup yields CDR1 DFQATT and CDR2 SNEGSKA (reference sequence). The CDR3 is made up of 13 amino acids. This CDR3 is CSAINRGRGTQYF. The CDR3 DNA follows: TGCAGTGCGATAAACAGGGGGCGAGGGACCCAGTACTTC.

The chain is built from TRBV3-1 and TRBJ2-3; no reliable D call. Trimming stripped 3 bases from V and 9 bases from J, with 10 bases between. The CDR3 has 12 amino acids. From germline, CDR1 is LGHDT and CDR2 YNNKEL (reference sequence). The CDR3 reads CASSQFIDTQYF. The CDR3 DNA is TGTGCCAGCAGCCAGTTCATCGACACGCAGTATTTT.

This clonotype has ten or more counts. The V and J genes are TRBV27 and TRBJ2-1; 7 bases fit TRBD1. Germline CDR1 is MNHEY and CDR2 is SMNVEV (reference sequence). V lost 5 bases and J lost 2; bases outside the gene matches: 12. The CDR3 runs to 17 residues. The CDR3, as DNA: TGTGCCAGCAGTCTCGACAGGGAAAGACGGACCTACAATGAGCAGTTCTTC. It specifies CASSLDRERRTYNEQFF.

This clonotype came up many times. The rearrangement uses TRBV27 and TRBJ2-2; D unclear. Trimming stripped 7 bases from V and 0 bases from J, with 15 bases between. The CDR3 runs 16 residues. The V gene's germline CDR1 is MNHEY and CDR2 SMNVEV (reference sequence). Here the CDR3 DNA reads TGTGCCAGCACCCTGGGGATGGCACCGAACACCGGGGAGCTGTTTTTT. Its protein is CASTLGMAPNTGELFF.

The chain combines TRBV12-3 or TRBV12-4 with TRBJ1-5; D might be TRBD1 (6 bases). This CDR3 contains 14 residues. Trimming left V 6 bases short and J 3 bases short, with 12 bases between. The CDR3, as DNA: TGTGCCAGCAGCCGCAGGGGTTACAATCAGCCCCAGCATTTT. It translates to CASSRRGYNQPQHF.

This clonotype came up a few times. The CDR3 DNA sequence: TGTGCCACCAGCAGAGGGTCCCCAGCGATGCCCACAGATACGCAGTATTTT. Its protein is CATSRGSPAMPTDTQYF. V gene TRBV15 combines with J gene TRBJ2-3; D gene uncertain. Trimming cost V 1 base and J 2 bases, with 16 bases left between them. The germline V gene encodes CDR1 LNHNV and CDR2 YYDKDF (reference sequence). CDR3 length equals 17 residues.

The chain combines TRBV7-3 with TRBJ2-7, with TRBD2 as a possible D gene (5 bases). V shed 3 bases and J shed 3 bases, with 12 bases lying between them. Germline V CDR1 and CDR2: SGHTA, FQGTGA. This CDR3 spans 14 amino acids. For the CDR3, the DNA is TGTGCCAGCAGCTTTCAGGAGCGGTGCTACGAGCAGTACTTC. Its protein product is CASSFQERCYEQYF. Full variable domain (remainder filled in from reference TRBV7-3 and TRBJ2-7): GAGVSQTPSNKVTEKGKYVELRCDPISGHTALYWYRQSLGQGPEFLIYFQGTGAADDSGLPNDRFFAVRPEGSVSTLKIQRTERGDSAVYLCASSFQERCYEQYFGPGTRLTVT.

In this sample, this clonotype turned up many times. The chain couples TRBV14 to TRBJ1-6; D is ambiguous. V was clipped by 1 base and J by 6 bases, with 13 bases between them. The V gene's germline CDR1 is SGHDN and CDR2 FVKESK. This CDR3 spans 16 amino acids. In DNA, the CDR3 is TGTGCCAGCAGCCAAGGGGTAGCGAGATTTAATTCACCCCTCCACTTT. This translates into CASSQGVARFNSPLHF.

The sample holds many counts of this clonotype. The chain joins TRBV20-1 to TRBJ1-5, with D possibly TRBD1 on 6 matching bases. Trimming left V 6 bases short and J 4 bases short, with 19 bases between. This CDR3 region has 15 residues. Germline V gene data show CDR1 as DFQATT and CDR2 as SNEGSKA (reference sequence). In nucleotides, the CDR3 is TGCAGTGCGTCCTTCCGGGGGGGGCCGAATCAGCCCCAGCATTTT. Translated: CSASFRGGPNQPQHF.

This clonotype was counted between two and nine times. The chain employs TRBV7-2 and TRBJ2-7, with D maybe TRBD1 (6 bases). V was cut by 1 base and J by 2 bases, with 9 bases left in between. Per the germline V gene, CDR1 is SGHTA and CDR2 is FQGNSA. The CDR3 covers 14 residues. The CDR3 spells CASSLEGTTYEQYF. CDR3 sequence (DNA): TGTGCCAGCAGCTTAGAGGGGACAACCTACGAGCAGTACTTC.

The rearrangement joins TRBV5-1 to TRBJ2-3, with D unresolved. The CDR3 is 16 amino acids. Germline values: CDR1 SGHRS, CDR2 YFSETQ. Deletions cut 3 bases from V and 2 bases from J, with 16 bases between. The CDR3 reads CASSSSFAATTDTQYF. In nucleotides, the CDR3 is TGCGCCAGCAGCTCCTCGTTCGCGGCCACCACAGATACGCAGTATTTT.